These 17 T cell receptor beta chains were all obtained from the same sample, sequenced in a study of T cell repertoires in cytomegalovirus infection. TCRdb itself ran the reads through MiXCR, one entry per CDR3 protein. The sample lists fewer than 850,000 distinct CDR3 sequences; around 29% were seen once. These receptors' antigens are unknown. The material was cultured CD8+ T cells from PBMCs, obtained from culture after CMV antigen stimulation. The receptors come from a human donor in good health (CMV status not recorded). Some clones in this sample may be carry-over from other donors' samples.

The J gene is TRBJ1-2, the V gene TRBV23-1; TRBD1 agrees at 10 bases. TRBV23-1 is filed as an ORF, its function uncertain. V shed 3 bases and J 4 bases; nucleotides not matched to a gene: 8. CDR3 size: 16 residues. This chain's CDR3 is CASSHPTGGGGYGYTF. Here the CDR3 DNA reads TGCGCCAGCAGTCATCCGACAGGGGGCGGTGGCTATGGCTACACCTTC.

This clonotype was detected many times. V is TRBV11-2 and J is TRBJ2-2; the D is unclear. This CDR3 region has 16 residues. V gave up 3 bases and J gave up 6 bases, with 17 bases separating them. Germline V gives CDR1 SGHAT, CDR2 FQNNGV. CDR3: CASSFWQKGDSGELFF. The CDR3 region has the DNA TGTGCCAGCAGCTTCTGGCAGAAAGGAGACTCCGGGGAGCTGTTTTTT. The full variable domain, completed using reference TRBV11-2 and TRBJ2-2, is EAGVAQSPRYKIIEKRQSVAFWCNPISGHATLYWYQQILGQGPKLLIQFQNNGVVDDSQLPKDRFSAERLKGVDSTLKIQPAKLEDSAVYLCASSFWQKGDSGELFFGEGSRLTVL.

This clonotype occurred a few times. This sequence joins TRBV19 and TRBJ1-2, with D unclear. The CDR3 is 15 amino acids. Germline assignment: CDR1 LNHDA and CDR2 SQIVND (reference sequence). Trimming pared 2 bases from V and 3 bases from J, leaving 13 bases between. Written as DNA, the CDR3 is TGTGCCAGTAGTATAATTGTTTTATCTGACTATGGCTACACCTTC. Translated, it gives CASSIIVLSDYGYTF.

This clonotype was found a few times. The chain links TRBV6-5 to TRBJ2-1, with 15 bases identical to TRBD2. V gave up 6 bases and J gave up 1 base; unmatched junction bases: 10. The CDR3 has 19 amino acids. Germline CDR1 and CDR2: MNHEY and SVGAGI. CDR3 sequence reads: CASRASGLAGGESYNEQFF. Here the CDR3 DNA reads TGTGCCAGCAGGGCTTCGGGACTAGCGGGGGGAGAATCCTACAATGAGCAGTTCTTC.

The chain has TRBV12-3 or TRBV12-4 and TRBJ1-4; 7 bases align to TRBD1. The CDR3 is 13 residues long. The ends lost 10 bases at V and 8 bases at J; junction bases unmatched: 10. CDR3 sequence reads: CATSTGFKEKLFF. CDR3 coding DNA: TGTGCCACCTCGACAGGGTTTAAGGAAAAACTGTTTTTT.

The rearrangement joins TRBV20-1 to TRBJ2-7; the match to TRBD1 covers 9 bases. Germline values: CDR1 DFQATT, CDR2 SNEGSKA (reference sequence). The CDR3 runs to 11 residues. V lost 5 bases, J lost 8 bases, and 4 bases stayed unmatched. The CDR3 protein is CSARDRDQQYV. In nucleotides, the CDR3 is TGCAGTGCTCGGGACAGGGACCAGCAGTACGTC.

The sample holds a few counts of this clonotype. In DNA form, the CDR3 reads TGTGCCAGCAGGGGGACGCTCAGGGGGGTCATGAACACTGAAGCTTTCTTT. Amino acids: CASRGTLRGVMNTEAFF. The chain uses TRBV28 and TRBJ1-1; 7 bases map to TRBD1. CDR1 and CDR2 from the germline V gene are MDHEN and SYDVKM. After removal of 6 bases from V and 0 bases from J, the junction contained 13 bases not matched to a gene. The CDR3 sequence is 17 residues long.

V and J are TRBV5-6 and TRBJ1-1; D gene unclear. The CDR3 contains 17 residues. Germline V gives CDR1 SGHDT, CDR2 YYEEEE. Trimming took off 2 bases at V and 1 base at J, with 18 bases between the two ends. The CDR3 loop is CASSFFHAGIRNTEAFF. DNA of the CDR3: TGTGCCAGCAGCTTTTTTCACGCGGGGATAAGGAACACTGAAGCTTTCTTT.

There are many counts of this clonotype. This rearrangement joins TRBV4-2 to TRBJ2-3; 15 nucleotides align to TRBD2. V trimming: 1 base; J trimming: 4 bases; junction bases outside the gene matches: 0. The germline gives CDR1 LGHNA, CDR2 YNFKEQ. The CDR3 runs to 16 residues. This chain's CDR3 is CASSQGTSGGADTQYF. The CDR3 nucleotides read TGTGCCAGCAGCCAAGGGACTAGCGGGGGGGCAGATACGCAGTATTTT.

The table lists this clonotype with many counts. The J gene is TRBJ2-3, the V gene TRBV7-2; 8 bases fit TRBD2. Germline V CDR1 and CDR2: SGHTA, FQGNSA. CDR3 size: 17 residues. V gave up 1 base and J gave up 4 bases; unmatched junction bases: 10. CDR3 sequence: CASSLVPAGGQADTQYF. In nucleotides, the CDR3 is TGTGCCAGCAGCTTAGTACCGGCGGGGGGCCAGGCAGATACGCAGTATTTT.

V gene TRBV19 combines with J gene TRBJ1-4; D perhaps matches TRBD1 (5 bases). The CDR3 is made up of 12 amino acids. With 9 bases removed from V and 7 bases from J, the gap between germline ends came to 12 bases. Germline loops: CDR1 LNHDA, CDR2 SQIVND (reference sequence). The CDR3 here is CARSGAVEKLFF. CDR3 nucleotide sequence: TGTGCCAGAAGCGGGGCGGTTGAAAAACTGTTTTTT.

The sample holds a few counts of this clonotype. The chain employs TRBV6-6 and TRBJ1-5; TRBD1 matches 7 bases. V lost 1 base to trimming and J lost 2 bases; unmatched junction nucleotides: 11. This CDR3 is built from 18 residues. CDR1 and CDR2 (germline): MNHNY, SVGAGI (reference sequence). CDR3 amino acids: CASSYWGQLERGNQPQHF. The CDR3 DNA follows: TGTGCCAGCAGTTACTGGGGACAGTTGGAACGGGGCAATCAGCCCCAGCATTTT.

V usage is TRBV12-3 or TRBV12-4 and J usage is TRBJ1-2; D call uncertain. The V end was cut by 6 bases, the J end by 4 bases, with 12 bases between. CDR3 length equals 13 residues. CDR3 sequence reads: CASSPDWGYGYTF. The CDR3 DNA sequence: TGTGCCAGCAGCCCCGATTGGGGCTATGGCTACACCTTC.

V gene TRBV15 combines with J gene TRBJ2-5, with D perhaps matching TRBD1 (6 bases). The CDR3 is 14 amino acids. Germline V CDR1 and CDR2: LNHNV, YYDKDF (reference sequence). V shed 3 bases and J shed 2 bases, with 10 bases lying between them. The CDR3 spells CATSSGQSQETQYF. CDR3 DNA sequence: TGTGCCACCAGCAGTGGACAGTCACAAGAGACCCAGTACTTC.

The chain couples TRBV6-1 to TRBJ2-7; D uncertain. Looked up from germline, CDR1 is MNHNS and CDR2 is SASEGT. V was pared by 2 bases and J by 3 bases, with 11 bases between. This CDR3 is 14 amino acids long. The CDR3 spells CASSERPAVYEQYF. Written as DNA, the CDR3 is TGTGCCAGCAGTGAAAGGCCCGCCGTCTACGAGCAGTACTTC.

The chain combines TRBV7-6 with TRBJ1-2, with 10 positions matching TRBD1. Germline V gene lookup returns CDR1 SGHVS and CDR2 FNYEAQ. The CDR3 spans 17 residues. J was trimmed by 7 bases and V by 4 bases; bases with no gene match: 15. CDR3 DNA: TGTGCCAGCAGCTCGGCCGGGACAGGGGAGTCAGACGCTGGCTACACCTTC. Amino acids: CASSSAGTGESDAGYTF.

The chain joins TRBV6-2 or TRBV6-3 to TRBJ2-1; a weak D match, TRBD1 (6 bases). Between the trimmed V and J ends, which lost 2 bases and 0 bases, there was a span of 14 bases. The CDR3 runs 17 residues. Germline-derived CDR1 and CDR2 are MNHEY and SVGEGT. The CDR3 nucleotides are TGTGCCAGCAGTTACCCCCGGGACACTAACTCCTACAATGAGCAGTTCTTC. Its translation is CASSYPRDTNSYNEQFF.